This TCR beta chain came from a study of identical twins. General study points: There were fewer insertions in abundant cord blood beta clonotypes, but memory repertoires showed no such pattern. Researchers reported weaker excess twin sharing in beta out-of-frame sequences.

A universal primer site was added by template switching, and unique molecular identifiers were carried by the cDNA. TCRdb itself ran the 5' RACE reads through MiXCR, one entry per CDR3 protein. The sample includes 550,000 to 700,000 distinct CDR3 sequences, 9.6% of them seen just once. V was clipped by 2 bases and J by 1 base, with 10 bases between them. The CDR3 has 15 amino acids. Germline loops: CDR1 SNHLY, CDR2 FYNNEI. There are many counts of this clonotype. What it binds is not known. These records were also assigned to another study, of yellow fever vaccine responses in identical twins. That source adds: Twins' vaccine T cell response reportedly seemed partly convergent, partly personalized.

Specimen: PBMCs. The J gene is TRBJ2-3, the V gene TRBV2; D is uncertain. The receptor comes from a woman aged 18-29 years in good health. The CDR3 loop reads CASSELFERTDTQYF. CDR3 DNA sequence: TGTGCCAGCAGTGAATTATTCGAACGCACAGATACGCAGTATTTT.